This record covers a single T cell receptor (beta chain). These data come from a study of shared clonotypes between healthy human individuals. In the authors' workflow: ImmunoSEQ output held junction-only sequences without quality scores, so filtering differed. Clones were read by immunoSEQ multiplex PCR, and TCRdb kept only the in-frame ones, dropping some. V, J and clone size derive from that table, while D and trimming were established from the DNA sequence. The sample has about 2.2 million clones, 85% to 95% seen once. CD45RO-negative, CCR7-positively selected cells formed the naive CD8 fraction, excluding terminally differentiated effector memory CD45RA+ cells. Material for sequencing was naive CD8+ T cells from PBMCs. This sequence originates from a man between 18 and 35 years old in good health. Some clones in this sample may be carry-over from other donors' samples.

The CDR3 DNA sequence: TGTGCCAGCAGTCCCCCCAGCGGGGCCGTGGATACGCAGTATTTT. This encodes CASSPPSGAVDTQYF. This rearrangement joins TRBV6-4 to TRBJ2-3; 7 positions match TRBD2. The CDR3 is made up of 15 amino acids. Losses at the gene ends were 5 bases for V and 6 bases for J; bases not matched to a gene: 11. The germline V gene encodes CDR1 MRHNA and CDR2 SNTAGT.